This entry is about one TCR beta chain. The data belong to a study of technical replicates of blood from a handful of donors. Some clones are missing from TCRdb's copy, which holds only in-frame ones; the method was immunoSEQ multiplex PCR. The sample shows more than 75,000 clones, 70% to 90% of them seen only once. In germline, CDR1 is LGHNA, CDR2 YNFKEQ. The CDR3 consists of 16 residues. V shed 3 bases and J 1 base; nucleotides not matched to a gene: 8. The V and J genes are TRBV4-2 and TRBJ1-1; 7 bases fit TRBD1. This sequence was found in a human donor in good health. Some clones in this sample may be carry-over from other donors' samples. Sequenced sample: PBMCs. CDR3 DNA sequence: TGTGCCAGCAGCCATGTAACGGGACAGCAGAACACTGAAGCTTTCTTT. This translates into CASSHVTGQQNTEAFF.